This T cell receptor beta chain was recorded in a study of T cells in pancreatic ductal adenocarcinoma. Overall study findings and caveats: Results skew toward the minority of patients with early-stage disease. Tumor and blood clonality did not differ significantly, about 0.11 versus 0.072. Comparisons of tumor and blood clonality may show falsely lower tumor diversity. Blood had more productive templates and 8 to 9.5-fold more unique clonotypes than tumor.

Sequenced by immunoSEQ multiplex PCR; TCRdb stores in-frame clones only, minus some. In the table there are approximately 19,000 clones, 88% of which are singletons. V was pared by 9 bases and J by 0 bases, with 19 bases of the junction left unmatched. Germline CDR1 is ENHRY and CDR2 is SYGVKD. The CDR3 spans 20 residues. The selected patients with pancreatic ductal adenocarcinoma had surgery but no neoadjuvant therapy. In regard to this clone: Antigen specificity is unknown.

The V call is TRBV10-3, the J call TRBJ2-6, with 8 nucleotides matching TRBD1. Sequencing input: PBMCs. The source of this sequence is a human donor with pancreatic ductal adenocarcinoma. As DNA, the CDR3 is TGTGCCATACGCTCAAGGGGGACACAGGGGGTTACCTCTGGGGCCAACGTCCTGACTTTC. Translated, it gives CAIRSRGTQGVTSGANVLTF.